This TCR beta chain was captured by sequencing in a study of T cells in Graves' hyperthyroidism and ophthalmopathy. The CDR3 regions of TCR beta were amplified from RNA transcripts. Using the HTBI primer set, a first-round RT-PCR was run on the TCR CDR3. TCRdb re-analysed the multiplex PCR reads in MiXCR, keeping a single row per CDR3 protein. The sample shows around 340,000 distinct CDR3 sequences, around 17% of them seen only once. Trimming shortened V by 4 bases and J by 3 bases, and 7 bases separated the two germline ends. Germline loops: CDR1 SGDLS, CDR2 YYNGEE. This CDR3 has 13 amino acids. This receptor was taken from a man younger than 45 with Graves' hyperthyroidism. The chain uses TRBV9 and TRBJ2-2; D is uncertain. What was sequenced was blood. CDR3 sequence: CASSSYHTGELFF. CDR3 in DNA: TGTGCCAGCAGCTCCTACCACACCGGGGAGCTGTTTTTT. Looking up the rest from reference TRBV9 and TRBJ2-2 gives the full variable domain: DSGVTQTPKHLITATGQRVTLRCSPRSGDLSVYWYQQSLDQGLQFLIQYYNGEERAKGNILERFSAQQFPDLHSELNLSSLELGDSALYFCASSSYHTGELFFGEGSRLTVL.